The 11 T cell receptor beta chains in this list originate from one sample, sequenced in a study of regulatory T cells in long-lasting Graves disease. The time point: newly diagnosed GD, antithyroid drugs for less than 3 months. From PBMCs, RNA was extracted and then used to make the TCR library. For TCR beta, libraries came from iRepertoire HTBI primers and Arm-PCR of CDR3 regions. TCRdb analysed the multiplex PCR reads with MiXCR anew, one entry per CDR3 protein. The data hold about 420,000 distinct CDR3 sequences, with over 15% observed a single time. The sample also formed part of further work on T cells in Graves' hyperthyroidism and ophthalmopathy.

The sample consisted of peripheral blood mononuclear cells (PBMCs), taken at new diagnosis, from a patient treated with antithyroid drugs. These receptors were taken from a woman between 18 and 29 years old with Graves disease.

In its sample, this clonotype was seen once. The V and J genes are TRBV29-1 and TRBJ2-2; D call uncertain. The CDR3 is 14 residues long. Between the trimmed V and J ends, which lost 2 bases and 1 base, there was a span of 8 bases. Germline V gene data show CDR1 as SQVTM and CDR2 as ANQGSEA. The CDR3 coding sequence is TGCAGCGTTGAATTCACTAAGAACACCGGGGAGCTGTTTTTT. It is translated as CSVEFTKNTGELFF.

This clonotype has ten or more counts. The chain couples TRBV29-1 to TRBJ2-7; the D is unclear. The V gene's germline CDR1 is SQVTM and CDR2 ANQGSEA. V dropped 0 bases and J dropped 9 bases, with 18 bases sitting between them. This CDR3 region has 14 residues. The CDR3 sequence is CSVEDGVLPHGQYF. The CDR3 DNA follows: TGCAGCGTTGAAGATGGGGTCCTTCCTCACGGGCAGTACTTC.

The chain carries TRBV30 and TRBJ1-2, with TRBD1 identical over 8 bases. V trimming: 1 base; J trimming: 7 bases; junction bases outside the gene matches: 8. The CDR3 is made up of 14 amino acids. CDR1 GTSNPN and CDR2 SVGIG come from the germline V gene (reference sequence). The CDR3 nucleotides are TGTGCCTGGAGTGCCCAGGACAGGGTAATTGGCTACACCTTC. It translates to CAWSAQDRVIGYTF.

This clonotype has ten or more counts. CDR3 sequence: CASSLSVAGGLDEQFF. The CDR3 region has the DNA TGTGCCAGCAGTTTAAGTGTAGCGGGAGGTCTCGATGAGCAGTTCTTC. V gene TRBV12-3 or TRBV12-4 combines with J gene TRBJ2-1, with 10 nucleotides matching TRBD2. Losses at the gene ends were 2 bases for V and 8 bases for J; bases not matched to a gene: 9. CDR3 size: 16 residues.

The V and J genes are TRBV27 and TRBJ2-7, with 7 positions matching TRBD2. The CDR3 covers 16 residues. Germline trimming cut 5 bases from V and 5 bases from J; bases unmatched to any gene: 15. Per the germline V gene, CDR1 is MNHEY and CDR2 is SMNVEV (reference sequence). CDR3 residues: CASSRLSWTSSDEQYF. DNA of the CDR3: TGTGCCAGCAGTCGCCTTTCCTGGACTAGTAGCGACGAGCAGTACTTC.

V usage is TRBV7-9 and J usage is TRBJ2-1, with 7 positions matching TRBD1. The germline gives CDR1 SEHNR, CDR2 FQNEAQ (reference sequence). The junction had 6 bases not matched to a gene; V was cut back by 3 bases and J by 4 bases. The CDR3 extends over 15 amino acids. In DNA, the CDR3 is TGTGCCAGCAGCTTGCAGGGGGTAGGGTACAATGAGCAGTTCTTC. Its translation: CASSLQGVGYNEQFF.

This clonotype showed up many times. The J gene is TRBJ2-3, the V gene TRBV18; TRBD1 might be the D (6 bases). V was clipped by 2 bases and J by 11 bases, with 17 bases between them. Germline CDR1 is KGHSH and CDR2 is LQKENI. The CDR3 totals 14 residues. DNA for the CDR3: TGTGCCAGCTCACCATCCCGTCAGGGGATGGGGCAGTATTTT. The encoded protein is CASSPSRQGMGQYF.

On this clonotype itself: A read error may produce the germline difference seen at one junction end. The J gene is TRBJ2-1, the V gene TRBV7-9, with TRBD2 matching over 7 bases. The CDR3 has 15 residues. Germline V gene data show CDR1 as SEHNR and CDR2 as FQNEAQ (reference sequence). CDR3 loop: CASSLAPSGSLGGSF. CDR3 nucleotide sequence: TGTGCCAGCAGCTTAGCCCCTAGCGGAAGTCTTGGTGGATCATTC.

In this sample, this clonotype turned up many times. The CDR3 DNA sequence: TGTGCCAGCAGTTCCCCCTGGTTAGCGGGAAGCACCGGGGAGCTGTTTTTT. Translating gives CASSSPWLAGSTGELFF. The chain employs TRBV27 and TRBJ2-2, with 8 bases aligning to TRBD2. The CDR3 totals 17 residues. Looked up from germline, CDR1 is MNHEY and CDR2 is SMNVEV (reference sequence). The V gene end was trimmed by 4 bases and the J gene end by 4 bases; junction bases not matched to a gene: 11.

There are a few counts of this clonotype. The CDR3 does not close with the conserved phenylalanine or tryptophan, likely indicating a read error. The V call is TRBV4-1, the J call TRBJ2-1; D gene uncertain. The length of the CDR3 is 13 residues. Germline loops: CDR1 MGHRA, CDR2 YSYEKL. The germline V and J ends were trimmed by 0 bases and 9 bases, with 9 bases remaining between them. The CDR3 loop is CASSQEAYGEQFS. The CDR3 DNA reads TGCGCCAGCAGCCAAGAAGCGTATGGTGAGCAGTTCTCC.

Only a few counts were recorded for this clonotype. The chain uses TRBV13 and TRBJ2-2; TRBD2 agrees at 11 bases. There are 17 residues in the CDR3. CDR1 and CDR2 (germline): PRHDT, FYEKMQ (reference sequence). V lost 4 bases to trimming and J lost 4 bases; unmatched junction nucleotides: 8. The CDR3 DNA follows: TGTGCCAGCAGCTCCTACGGGACTAGCGGAATCACCGGGGAGCTGTTTTTT. Translation gives CASSSYGTSGITGELFF.